This T cell receptor beta chain comes out of a study of cytomegalovirus exposure and HLA in healthy donors. Overall study results and limits: Researchers reported in a later analysis that common viral pathogens appeared linked to several top clusters.

Every donor was a healthy person donating bone marrow. Germline CDR1 LNHDA, CDR2 SQIVND (reference sequence). The ends were cut back, 10 bases at V and 0 bases at J, with 16 bases in the middle. This CDR3 has 15 residues. The PCR made use of 60 Vbeta and 13 Jbeta primers. Clones were sequenced by immunoSEQ multiplex PCR, and TCRdb holds only the in-frame ones, with some missing. The sample carries over 130,000 clones, 70% to 80% recorded once. Note on this clone: Its antigen remains unidentified.

The chain has TRBV19 and TRBJ2-1; D is possibly TRBD2 (6 bases). The sequence derives from a human donor in good health. Sequenced sample: PBMCs. The CDR3 protein is CATSLGGSSYNEQFF. The CDR3 bases are TGTGCCACTTCGTTGGGAGGAAGCTCCTACAATGAGCAGTTCTTC.